The next 8 T cell receptor beta chains were all read from a single sample in a study of OX40 agonist ivuxolimab in advanced cancers. Generated by immunoSEQ multiplex PCR, the TCRdb table keeps only in-frame clones and is missing some. The repertoire includes fewer than 80,000 clones, roughly 85% of them detected once, and approximately 4.3% sits in the top ten. The source material was CD4+ or CD8+ T cells sorted from blood, sampled in a trial of the OX40 agonist ivuxolimab. These receptors were collected from an adult with an advanced solid tumor such as melanoma, head and neck, liver or kidney cancer.

This clone appeared a single time. The chain uses TRBV19 and TRBJ2-7; D call uncertain. V gave up 1 base and J gave up 3 bases, with 13 bases separating them. The V gene's germline CDR1 is LNHDA and CDR2 SQIVND (reference sequence). The CDR3 sequence is 15 residues long. In DNA form, the CDR3 reads TGTGCCAGTAGTATAGGCCTAGTGACAATCTACGAGCAGTACTTC. Encoded protein: CASSIGLVTIYEQYF.

Worth noting for this clone: At the DNA level, this CDR3 is encoded by other sequences in the same sample as well. J is TRBJ2-7 and V is TRBV18, with D possibly matching TRBD1 (6 bases). The CDR3 length is 13 residues. From germline, CDR1 is KGHSH and CDR2 LQKENI. Deletions cut 6 bases from V and 3 bases from J, with 12 bases between. In DNA form, the CDR3 reads TGTGCCAGCTCCCCCGGGACAAACTACGAGCAGTACTTC. It codes for CASSPGTNYEQYF.

The gene calls are TRBV6-4 and TRBJ2-2, with D perhaps matching TRBD1 (6 bases). V was trimmed by 3 bases and J by 4 bases, leaving 15 bases between them. The CDR3 has 16 residues. From germline, CDR1 is MRHNA and CDR2 SNTAGT. The CDR3 region is CASSERLGAGTGELFF. The CDR3, as DNA: TGTGCCAGCAGTGAAAGGTTGGGGGCAGGCACCGGGGAGCTGTTTTTT.

In regard to this clone: At one boundary the junction diverges from the germline segment, which might be a read error. CDR3 DNA sequence: TGTGCCAGCAGCGTAGCGGGGAGCACCGGGGAGCTGTTTTTT. Its protein product is CASSVAGSTGELFF. This chain links TRBV7-2 with TRBJ2-2; TRBD2 matches 8 bases. Germline-derived CDR1 and CDR2 are SGHTA and FQGNSA. This CDR3 comprises 14 residues.

The J gene is TRBJ2-5, the V gene TRBV5-1, with 8 bases that match TRBD1. CDR3 length: 14 amino acids. Germline V CDR1 and CDR2: SGHRS, YFSETQ. Losses at the gene ends were 4 bases for V and 5 bases for J; bases not matched to a gene: 7. The CDR3 bases are TGCGCCAGCAGCACCCAGACAGGGGAGGAGACCCAGTACTTC. Translating gives CASSTQTGEETQYF.

The table lists this clone with a count of one. The CDR3 DNA is TGTGCCAGCAGCTTATTGGTGAACACTGAAGCTTTCTTT. The encoded protein is CASSLLVNTEAFF. The chain recombines TRBV7-9 with TRBJ1-1; D ambiguous. Germline CDR1 reads SEHNR; CDR2 reads FQNEAQ (reference sequence). V shed 2 bases and J shed 0 bases, with 4 bases lying between them. This CDR3 is built from 13 residues.

A few counts support this clone. The V gene is TRBV7-9, the J gene TRBJ1-4, with D unclear. The CDR3 has 12 amino acids. V was shortened by 7 bases and J by 8 bases, with 11 bases between the two germline ends. CDR1 and CDR2 from the germline V gene are SEHNR and FQNEAQ (reference sequence). CDR3 loop: CASTPGAEKLFF. In nucleotides, the CDR3 is TGTGCCAGCACCCCCGGCGCGGAAAAACTGTTTTTT.

This clone was counted once. The V call is TRBV27, the J call TRBJ2-3; 8 bases map to TRBD2. The germline CDR1 and CDR2 sequences are MNHEY and SMNVEV (reference sequence). The trim removed 2 bases at V and 0 bases at J, leaving 10 bases unmatched. The CDR3 spans 18 residues. CDR3: CASSLRVGGDTSTDTQYF. The CDR3 DNA is TGTGCCAGCAGTTTAAGGGTCGGGGGGGACACTAGCACAGATACGCAGTATTTT.